The rows below give T cell receptor beta chains drawn from one sample of a study of blood T cells in healthy people across ages. TCRdb passed the 5' RACE reads through MiXCR, listing each CDR3 protein once. The sample has 650,000 to 800,000 distinct CDR3 sequences; around 43% are singletons. Sequencing used blood. The receptors were gathered from a man aged 60 to 75 in good health. The CDR3 runs from the conserved cysteine through the conserved F or W.

CDR3 length: 15; V gene: TRBV6-2/TRBV6-3; J gene: TRBJ1-2; CDR3 protein: CASGETQGIAYGYTF
CDR3 length: 14; V gene: TRBV20-1; J gene: TRBJ2-3; CDR3 protein: CSGPTGDGTDTQYF
CDR3 length: 17; V gene: TRBV6-6; J gene: TRBJ2-1; CDR3 protein: CASSYSGLAGAYNEQFF
CDR3 length: 15; V gene: TRBV27; J gene: TRBJ1-1; CDR3 protein: CATRTGGGLSTEAFF
CDR3 length: 16; V gene: TRBV6-2/TRBV6-3; J gene: TRBJ2-6; CDR3 protein: CASKPDGGLGANVLTF
CDR3 length: 14; V gene: TRBV9; J gene: TRBJ1-6; CDR3 protein: CASSDGQSYSPLHF
CDR3 length: 13; V gene: TRBV20-1; J gene: TRBJ1-6; CDR3 protein: CSASDKINSPLHF
CDR3 length: 14; V gene: TRBV4-1; J gene: TRBJ2-1; CDR3 protein: CASSQVGFLDEQFF
CDR3 length: 13; V gene: TRBV20-1; J gene: TRBJ2-7; CDR3 protein: CSASGRGRYEQYF
CDR3 length: 16; V gene: TRBV20-1; J gene: TRBJ2-1; CDR3 protein: CSARDPRGGPYNEQFF
CDR3 length: 15; V gene: TRBV2; J gene: TRBJ2-5; CDR3 protein: CASTRQGRSQETQYF
CDR3 length: 16; V gene: TRBV20-1; J gene: TRBJ2-3; CDR3 protein: CSARIRPSGGTDTQYF
CDR3 length: 16; V gene: TRBV6-6; J gene: TRBJ1-1; CDR3 protein: CASSYSGAGKNTEAFF
CDR3 length: 15; V gene: TRBV6-2/TRBV6-3; J gene: TRBJ1-1; CDR3 protein: CASSPPGQGDTEAFF
CDR3 length: 15; V gene: TRBV20-1; J gene: TRBJ1-4; CDR3 protein: CSAGQGAGTNEKLFF
CDR3 length: 13; V gene: TRBV7-9; J gene: TRBJ1-2; CDR3 protein: CASSFEQGSGYTF
CDR3 length: 19; V gene: TRBV20-1; J gene: TRBJ2-3; CDR3 protein: CSAGIPGLAGDRGTDTQYF
CDR3 length: 15; V gene: TRBV6-1; J gene: TRBJ2-3; CDR3 protein: CASSPGLAWTDTQYF
CDR3 length: 15; V gene: TRBV7-6; J gene: TRBJ1-2; CDR3 protein: CASSLGAGSNYGYTF
CDR3 length: 15; V gene: TRBV3-1; J gene: TRBJ1-2; CDR3 protein: CASSPRGSGGYAYTF
CDR3 length: 17; V gene: TRBV4-3; J gene: TRBJ2-6; CDR3 protein: CASSQDRIGSGANVLTF
CDR3 length: 15; V gene: TRBV14; J gene: TRBJ1-2; CDR3 protein: CASSQEARDRYGYTF
CDR3 length: 12; V gene: TRBV6-2/TRBV6-3; J gene: TRBJ1-1; CDR3 protein: CASSYKYTEAFF
CDR3 length: 18; V gene: TRBV2; J gene: TRBJ2-6; CDR3 protein: CASSEVRAGSSGANVLTF
CDR3 length: 19; V gene: TRBV7-9; J gene: TRBJ2-7; CDR3 protein: CASSPPNSTGKRESYEQYF
CDR3 length: 15; V gene: TRBV4-1; J gene: TRBJ2-1; CDR3 protein: CASSRRVGGDNEQFF
CDR3 length: 14; V gene: TRBV7-2; J gene: .; CDR3 protein: CVSSSLADSYEQYF
CDR3 length: 14; V gene: TRBV20-1; J gene: TRBJ2-1; CDR3 protein: CSASWEQEYNEQFF
CDR3 length: 14; V gene: TRBV20-1; J gene: TRBJ2-7; CDR3 protein: CSARFRTSDYEQYF
CDR3 length: 15; V gene: TRBV7-9; J gene: TRBJ2-3; CDR3 protein: CASRRSSGGTDTQYF
CDR3 length: 15; V gene: TRBV11-3; J gene: TRBJ2-2; CDR3 protein: CASSQYGENTGELFF
CDR3 length: 13; V gene: TRBV10-3; J gene: TRBJ2-7; CDR3 protein: CAKKGPQGYEQYF
CDR3 length: 14; V gene: TRBV20-1; J gene: TRBJ2-6; CDR3 protein: CSPKDSSGANVLTF
CDR3 length: 13; V gene: TRBV5-1; J gene: TRBJ1-1; CDR3 protein: CASSRGQNTEAFF
CDR3 length: 16; V gene: TRBV10-3; J gene: TRBJ2-1; CDR3 protein: CAISEPLAGALDEQFF
CDR3 length: 13; V gene: TRBV29-1; J gene: TRBJ1-2; CDR3 protein: CSVEVLAGYGYTF
CDR3 length: 14; V gene: TRBV3-1; J gene: TRBJ1-6; CDR3 protein: CASSLQNRNSPPHF
CDR3 length: 17; V gene: TRBV4-1; J gene: TRBJ2-4; CDR3 protein: CASSQVEGARAKNIQYF
CDR3 length: 10; V gene: TRBV20-1; J gene: TRBJ2-7; CDR3 protein: CSAKTREQYF
CDR3 length: 17; V gene: TRBV6-5; J gene: TRBJ2-5; CDR3 protein: CASSYSIGQGWGETQYF
CDR3 length: 15; V gene: TRBV3-1; J gene: TRBJ1-1; CDR3 protein: CASSQRGQVNPEAFF
CDR3 length: 12; V gene: TRBV20-1; J gene: TRBJ1-1; CDR3 protein: CSASRGNTEAFF
CDR3 length: 15; V gene: TRBV20-1; J gene: TRBJ2-3; CDR3 protein: CSAPGAGGGTDTQYF
CDR3 length: 15; V gene: TRBV5-1; J gene: TRBJ2-1; CDR3 protein: CASSPGTSGAWQQFF
CDR3 length: 17; V gene: TRBV6-2/TRBV6-3; J gene: TRBJ2-7; CDR3 protein: CASSPNSGAASVYEQYF
CDR3 length: 13; V gene: TRBV28; J gene: TRBJ1-2; CDR3 protein: CASSFSTGNGYTF
CDR3 length: 16; V gene: TRBV7-2; J gene: TRBJ2-7; CDR3 protein: CASSLDGGTRGASQYF
CDR3 length: 14; V gene: TRBV7-2; J gene: TRBJ2-1; CDR3 protein: CASSLNRDSYEQFF
CDR3 length: 18; V gene: TRBV24-1; J gene: TRBJ2-2; CDR3 protein: CATSDTGTGGEWTGELFF
CDR3 length: 15; V gene: TRBV12-5; J gene: TRBJ2-3; CDR3 protein: CASGLIESSTDTQYF
CDR3 length: 16; V gene: TRBV11-2; J gene: TRBJ2-5; CDR3 protein: CASSPSAGGMGETQYF
CDR3 length: 15; V gene: TRBV10-3; J gene: TRBJ1-5; CDR3 protein: CAISEYHGSNQPQHF
CDR3 length: 14; V gene: TRBV27; J gene: TRBJ2-7; CDR3 protein: CASMGTGRSYEQYF
CDR3 length: 15; V gene: TRBV6-6; J gene: TRBJ1-5; CDR3 protein: CASREQGALGQPQHF